This T cell receptor (beta chain) is drawn from a study of T cell responses to AZD1222 COVID-19 vaccine. Study-level findings and limits: In all cases, repertoires were sampled only after the peak T cell response. Among the donors, most were white British and more were female, and clonal diversity was possibly underestimated. Recipients of AZD1222 seropositive at baseline numbered only 6 or 7.

TCRdb's copy holds only in-frame clones and misses some; the assay was immunoSEQ multiplex PCR. The sample consists of 80,000 to 95,000 clones, about nine tenths of them appearing once. Trimming removed 1 base from V and 4 bases from J; junction bases left unmatched: 2. Germline assignment: CDR1 LGHDT and CDR2 YNNKEL (reference sequence). There are 14 residues in the CDR3. Pooled together were second doses at about 4 or about 12 weeks. The sample holds a few counts of this clone. Antigen specificity is unknown. The chain combines TRBV3-1 (or the pseudogene TRBV3-2) with TRBJ1-2, with TRBD1 identical over 8 bases. Sample: peripheral blood, taken 28 days after the second AZD1222 dose. The source is an adult who received the AZD1222 COVID-19 vaccine. CDR3 sequence reads: CASSQAGGVYGYTF. In DNA, the CDR3 is TGTGCCAGCAGCCAAGCAGGGGGCGTCTATGGCTACACCTTC.